This TCR beta chain is from a study of blood T cell repertoires in COVID-19. Study-level background: Sources were T cells, B-cell-depleted T cells, or PBMCs; the material itself was cDNA or gDNA.

In the authors' methods: Counts of nucleated cells, estimated from reference gene primer amplification, were obtained. Sequencing was performed with immunoSEQ multiplex PCR; in TCRdb, only in-frame clones are kept and a portion is missing. That table supplies the V and J calls and clone size; D and trimming were determined from the DNA. Here the sample spans fewer than 200,000 clones, about 93% being singletons. This CDR3 is built from 14 residues. V was cut by 1 base and J by 7 bases, with 17 bases left in between. The V gene's germline CDR1 is GTSNPN and CDR2 SVGIG (reference sequence). This chain uses TRBV30 with TRBJ2-7; TRBD2 might be the D (6 bases). The TCR sequence derives from a woman in her 50s with acute or convalescent COVID-19. Sequencing input: peripheral blood. The CDR3 bases are TGTGCCTGGAGTGGGGGGGATCCCCCACTGGAGCAGTACTTC. This gives the protein CAWSGGDPPLEQYF.